This T cell receptor (beta chain) was found in a study of T cell repertoires in cytomegalovirus infection. Background on the study: Selection of CMV epitopes for the study included recently identified HLA-C-restricted and well-studied HLA-B-restricted ones.

General study findings and limits: The ex vivo response was dominated by HLA-C-restricted CMV-specific TCR beta clonotypes.

This clonotype has only a few counts. The antigen is not known. TCRdb independently ran MiXCR on the reads; one entry per CDR3 protein. Seen here are about half a million distinct CDR3 sequences, about 33% observed once, and the top ten hold 15% to 20%. This TCR derives from a human donor in good health (CMV status not recorded). Some clones in this sample may be carry-over from other donors' samples. Sequenced material: cultured PBMCs, taken from culture after CMV antigen stimulation.

The CDR3 loop reads CASSLEPRTEAFF. The CDR3 nucleotides are TGTGCCAGCAGCTTAGAACCCAGGACTGAAGCTTTCTTT. This sequence joins TRBV7-2 and TRBJ1-1; D gene uncertain. The germline V gene encodes CDR1 SGHTA and CDR2 FQGNSA. V was shortened by 1 base and J by 5 bases, with 8 bases between the two germline ends. This CDR3 has 13 residues. Looking up the rest from reference TRBV7-2 and TRBJ1-1 gives the full variable domain: GAGVSQSPSNKVTEKGKDVELRCDPISGHTALYWYRQSLGQGLEFLIYFQGNSAPDKSGLPSDRFSAERTGGSVSTLTIQRTQQEDSAVYLCASSLEPRTEAFFGQGTRLTVV.